This T cell receptor (beta chain) was found in a study of blood T cell repertoires in COVID-19. Per the study methods: The authors estimated nucleated cell counts from reference gene primer amplification. Repertoires were generated with immunoSEQ multiplex PCR, while TCRdb's copy carries only in-frame clones and drops some. That table gives V, J and clone size, and the DNA gave D and trimming. The table includes fewer than 200,000 clones, 80% to 90% detected once. Germline V gene sequence: CDR1 GTSNPN, CDR2 SVGIG (reference sequence). This CDR3 has 12 residues. J gave up 6 bases and V 4 bases, and 5 bases lay outside the gene matches.

The origin of this receptor is a man between 18 and 35 years old who had recovered from COVID-19. Sequencing used peripheral blood. V and J are TRBV30 and TRBJ2-7, with 8 bases identical to TRBD2. The CDR3 sequence: CAWTRTSSEQYF. CDR3 DNA sequence: TGTGCCTGGACTAGGACTAGCAGCGAGCAGTACTTC.